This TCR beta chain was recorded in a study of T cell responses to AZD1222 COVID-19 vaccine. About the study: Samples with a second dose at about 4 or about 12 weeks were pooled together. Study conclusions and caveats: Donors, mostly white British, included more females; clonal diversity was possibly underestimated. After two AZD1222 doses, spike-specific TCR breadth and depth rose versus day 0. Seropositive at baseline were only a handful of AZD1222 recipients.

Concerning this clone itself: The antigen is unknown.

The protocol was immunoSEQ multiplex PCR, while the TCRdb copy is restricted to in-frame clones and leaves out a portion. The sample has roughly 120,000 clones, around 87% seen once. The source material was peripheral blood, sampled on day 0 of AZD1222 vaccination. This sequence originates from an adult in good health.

CDR3 residues: CSAGTRAQETQYF. The CDR3 DNA sequence: TGCAGCGCAGGGACGCGGGCCCAAGAGACCCAGTACTTC. The chain links TRBV29-1 to TRBJ2-5; D is possibly TRBD1 or TRBD2 (5 bases each). The CDR3 length is 13 residues. V was pared by 7 bases and J by 1 base, with 13 bases between. The germline CDR1 and CDR2 sequences are SQVTM and ANQGSEA.